The TCR beta chain under discussion was sequenced for a study of T cell changes during pregnancy in multiple sclerosis (dated by TCRdb to the late 2010s). Broadly, across the study: The study examined how the T cell repertoire changed over the course of pregnancy in women with multiple sclerosis.

A note on this clone: The specificity of this receptor is unknown. Within one base of it there is no much larger clone, and no base qualities were kept.

The library came from the immunoSEQ multiplex PCR assay. The table comes from immuneACCESS by way of TCRdb, which keeps in-frame sequences with V and J called. Part of the clones is missing from these tables; in studies checked, under half for an unresolved V gene and the rest for unknown reasons. This sample lists around 38,000 clones; about 92% were detected once. Approximately 5% of the sample belongs to the ten largest clones. This sequence was found in a female donor with multiple sclerosis, enrolled in a pregnancy study. The sequencing used CD8+ T cells from peripheral blood mononuclear cells, collected in the third trimester of pregnancy.

At the DNA level, the sequence is TGCGCCAGCAGCCAAGGGAAGCGGGAGGCCGATGAGCAGTTCTTC. Its coded protein is CASSQGKREADEQFF. The chain is encoded by TRBV4-3 joined to TRBJ2-1, and 9 bases in between align with TRBD2. The cysteine opens and the phenylalanine closes a CDR3 of 15 amino acids. Of the read, only the CDR3 DNA is kept; its 45 bases are in frame from base 1. Trimming removed 1 base from V and 8 bases from J; the gene matches leave 6 bases unexplained. According to the germline V gene, CDR1 reads LGHNA and CDR2 reads YSLEER.